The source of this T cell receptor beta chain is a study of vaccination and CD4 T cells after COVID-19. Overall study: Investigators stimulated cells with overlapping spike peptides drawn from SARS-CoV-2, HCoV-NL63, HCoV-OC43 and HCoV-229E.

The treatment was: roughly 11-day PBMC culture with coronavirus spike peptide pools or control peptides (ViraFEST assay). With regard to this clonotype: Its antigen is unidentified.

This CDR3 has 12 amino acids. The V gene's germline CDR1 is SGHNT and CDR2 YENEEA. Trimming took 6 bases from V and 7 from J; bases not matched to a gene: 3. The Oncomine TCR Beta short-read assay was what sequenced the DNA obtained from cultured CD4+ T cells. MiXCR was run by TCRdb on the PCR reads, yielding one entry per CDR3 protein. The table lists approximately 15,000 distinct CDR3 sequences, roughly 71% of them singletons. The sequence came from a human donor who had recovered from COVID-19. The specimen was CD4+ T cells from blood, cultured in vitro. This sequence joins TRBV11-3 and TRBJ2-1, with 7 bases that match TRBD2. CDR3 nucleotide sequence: TGTGCCAGCAGACGGGGAGGGAATGAGCAGTTCTTC. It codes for CASRRGGNEQFF.